The 22 T cell receptor beta chains below were found in one sample sequenced in a study of blood T cell repertoires in COVID-19 (dated by TCRdb to the early 2020s). Preparation of the library involved the immunoSEQ multiplex PCR assay. TCRdb took this table from immuneACCESS and kept in-frame rearrangements with V and J called. Such tables lack part of the clones; where checked against another copy, unresolved V genes explain under half of the gap, and the rest is unexplained. This sample gives 170,000 or so clones in total; almost 80% of them show up just once. 15% to 20% of the sample is held by the ten biggest clonotypes. The specimen was PBMCs or T cells enriched from blood (not recorded which). These receptors were obtained from a woman aged 45 to 65 who had recovered from COVID-19.

The chain uses TRBV28 and TRBJ1-2; 7 nucleotides agree with TRBD1. The CDR3 runs to 12 residues. Germline V lookup: CDR1 MDHEN, CDR2 SYDVKM. With 5 bases clipped from V and 7 bases from J, the junction kept 4 bases outside the gene matches. CDR3 bases: TGTGCCAGCAGTCCAGGGGGTAGTGGCTACACCTTC. It is translated as CASSPGGSGYTF.

By sample fraction, this clone is medium-sized (0.01 to 0.1%). The chain is built from TRBV4-2 and TRBJ1-2; weak D call: TRBD1 (5 bases). V dropped 0 bases and J dropped 0 bases, with 5 bases sitting between them. Germline V CDR1 and CDR2: LGHNA, YNFKEQ. CDR3 length equals 14 residues. CDR3 in amino acids: CASSQDRANYGYTF. CDR3 nucleotides: TGTGCCAGCAGCCAAGACAGGGCTAACTATGGCTACACCTTC.

The chain combines TRBV28 with TRBJ2-1; TRBD2 aligns across 11 bases. Per germline, CDR1 MDHEN and CDR2 SYDVKM. V lost 5 bases and J lost 15; bases outside the gene matches: 3. CDR3 length: 11 residues. Written as DNA, the CDR3 is TGTGCCAGCAGTCAAGGACTAGCGGGGTTCTTC. This codes for CASSQGLAGFF.

This chain uses TRBV14 with TRBJ2-1; D is possibly TRBD1 (6 bases). Germline CDR1 reads SGHDN; CDR2 reads FVKESK. The CDR3 is 20 amino acids. The V gene lost 0 bases and the J gene lost 1 base, with 22 bases spanning the gap. CDR3 sequence: CASSQDFSQGSPGSYNEQFF. The CDR3 region has the DNA TGTGCCAGCAGCCAAGATTTTTCACAGGGTTCTCCCGGGTCCTACAATGAGCAGTTCTTC.

The chain recombines TRBV6-5 with TRBJ2-3; D might be TRBD1 (5 bases). In germline, CDR1 is MNHEY, CDR2 SVGAGI. Trimming left V 5 bases short and J 4 bases short, with 10 bases between. The CDR3 is made up of 13 amino acids. CDR3 amino acids: CASSPGFADTQYF. DNA of the CDR3: TGTGCCAGCAGTCCAGGGTTTGCAGATACGCAGTATTTT.

The chain recombines TRBV29-1 with TRBJ1-1; perhaps TRBD1 as D (5 bases). The CDR3 is 14 amino acids. CDR1 and CDR2 from the germline V gene are SQVTM and ANQGSEA. The V end was cut by 5 bases, the J end by 4 bases, with 17 bases between. CDR3 DNA: TGCAGCGTTAGGGGAAGAAGGGATTTCACTGAAGCTTTCTTT. Amino acids: CSVRGRRDFTEAFF.

The J gene is TRBJ1-2, the V gene TRBV6-5, with D possibly being TRBD1 (5 bases). V lost 7 bases and J 8 bases, leaving 23 bases between the germline ends. CDR1 is MNHEY and CDR2 is SVGAGI in the germline V gene. CDR3 length: 15 residues. The chain's CDR3 is CASIGEWGRSSGYTF. CDR3 bases: TGTGCCAGCATAGGGGAATGGGGCCGGTCGTCGGGCTACACCTTC.

The gene calls are TRBV6-2 or TRBV6-3 and TRBJ1-5; no clear D gene. Germline V gives CDR1 MNHEY, CDR2 SVGEGT. V shed 0 bases and J shed 3 bases, with 15 bases lying between them. This CDR3 comprises 17 residues. For the CDR3, the DNA is TGTGCCAGCAGTTACTCTGGAGGAAGGGTGGACAATCAGCCCCAGCATTTT. Its protein is CASSYSGGRVDNQPQHF.

This clone came up many times. The chain recombines TRBV14 with TRBJ1-2, with unresolved D. The CDR3 spans 19 residues. V was pared by 0 bases and J by 6 bases, with 26 bases between. Per the germline V gene, CDR1 is SGHDN and CDR2 is FVKESK. The CDR3 protein is CASSQDGRYGRRFYDGYTF. CDR3 bases: TGTGCCAGCAGCCAAGACGGGAGGTACGGCAGGAGATTCTATGATGGCTACACCTTC.

V is TRBV28 and J is TRBJ1-3; a possible D gene is TRBD1 (5 bases). The length of the CDR3 is 16 residues. V was clipped by 1 base and J by 3 bases, with 13 bases between them. Germline V gene lookup returns CDR1 MDHEN and CDR2 SYDVKM. CDR3: CASSLLGQGRGNTIYF. In DNA, the CDR3 is TGTGCCAGCAGTTTATTAGGGCAGGGCCGTGGAAACACCATATATTTT.

The chain couples TRBV11-3 to TRBJ2-2; 13 bases line up with TRBD2. V shed 2 bases, J shed 8 bases, and the junction held 5 bases outside the gene matches. Germline CDR1 is SGHNT and CDR2 is YENEEA. The CDR3 spans 16 residues. The CDR3 DNA is TGTGCCAGCAGCTTACCGGGACTAGCGGGACGGGGGGAGCTGTTTTTT. Translated, it gives CASSLPGLAGRGELFF.

This clone was seen a handful of times. The chain links TRBV4-1 to TRBJ1-1, with 7 bases matching TRBD1. The junction had 5 bases not matched to a gene; V was cut back by 3 bases and J by 4 bases. The CDR3 sequence is 14 residues long. Germline V lookup: CDR1 MGHRA, CDR2 YSYEKL. The CDR3 DNA follows: TGCGCCAGCAGCCATGCCGACAGGGTCACTGAAGCTTTCTTT. Encoded protein: CASSHADRVTEAFF.

The V gene is TRBV19, the J gene TRBJ1-5; 9 nucleotides line up with TRBD1. The germline V gene has CDR1 LNHDA and CDR2 SQIVND (reference sequence). The ends lost 3 bases at V and 6 bases at J; junction bases unmatched: 3. This CDR3 has 14 amino acids. The CDR3 sequence is CASSMLDRGQPQHF. The CDR3 coding sequence is TGTGCCAGTAGTATGCTGGACAGGGGTCAGCCCCAGCATTTT.

The chain is built from TRBV5-1 and TRBJ2-1; 12 bases match TRBD2. Germline V gene lookup returns CDR1 SGHRS and CDR2 YFSETQ. The V and J ends lost 1 base and 4 bases, in that order; junction bases with no gene match: 3. CDR3 length: 16 amino acids. Here the CDR3 reads CASSLTSGRIYNEQFF. CDR3 bases: TGCGCCAGCAGCTTGACTAGCGGGAGGATATACAATGAGCAGTTCTTC.

The chain employs TRBV9 and TRBJ1-4; a weak D match, TRBD1 (6 bases). CDR3 length: 15 residues. CDR1 and CDR2 from the germline V gene are SGDLS and YYNGEE. V lost 2 bases, J lost 7 bases, and 15 bases lay in between. As DNA, the CDR3 is TGTGCCAGCAGCGTCACCGGCGACAGGTTTGAAAAACTGTTTTTT. Translation gives CASSVTGDRFEKLFF.

J is TRBJ1-6 and V is TRBV19, with D possibly being TRBD1 (6 bases). Trimming removed 5 bases at V and 8 bases at J, with 10 bases between. The CDR3 covers 13 residues. Germline V CDR1 and CDR2: LNHDA, SQIVND (reference sequence). The CDR3 sequence is CASSGQTYSPLHF. CDR3 in DNA: TGTGCCAGTAGTGGACAGACCTATTCACCCCTCCACTTT.

This clone appeared a few times. This chain uses TRBV24-1 with TRBJ2-7; D not resolved. CDR3 size: 13 residues. The germline V and J ends were trimmed by 3 bases and 3 bases, with 8 bases remaining between them. CDR1 and CDR2 (germline): KGHDR, SFDVKD. CDR3 residues: CATSDPPGYEQYF. The CDR3 DNA is TGTGCCACCAGTGATCCGCCGGGCTACGAGCAGTACTTC.

V is TRBV28 and J is TRBJ1-1, with TRBD1 matching over 9 bases. The CDR3 has 15 amino acids. The ends lost 6 bases at V and 6 bases at J; junction bases unmatched: 11. In germline, CDR1 is MDHEN, CDR2 SYDVKM. CDR3 loop: CASSATGGVSPEAFF. The CDR3 nucleotides are TGTGCCAGCAGCGCCACAGGGGGCGTAAGTCCTGAAGCTTTCTTT.

The chain is built from TRBV25-1 and TRBJ1-5; a weak D match, TRBD1 (5 bases). CDR1 is MGHDK and CDR2 is SYGVNS in the germline V gene. With 8 bases removed from V and 2 bases from J, the gap between germline ends came to 10 bases. This CDR3 has 13 amino acids. The CDR3 DNA reads TGTGCCAGCTCCAGGGAGGGCAATCAGCCCCAGCATTTT. Protein: CASSREGNQPQHF.

The CDR3 reads CASSFRGAGREQYF. CDR3 bases: TGTGCCAGCAGCTTTCGGGGAGCGGGCCGCGAGCAGTACTTC. The chain is built from TRBV7-2 and TRBJ2-7, with D possibly matching TRBD2 (6 bases). The CDR3 runs to 14 residues. V shed 3 bases and J shed 6 bases, with 15 bases lying between them. In germline, CDR1 is SGHTA, CDR2 FQGNSA.

The rearrangement uses TRBV7-8 and TRBJ2-5; TRBD2 matches 8 bases. This CDR3 spans 17 amino acids. Germline V lookup: CDR1 SGHVS, CDR2 FQNEAQ. Trimming cost V 1 base and J 4 bases; bases outside gene matches: 11. CDR3 protein: CASSLGPPGLGGETQYF. The CDR3 coding sequence is TGTGCCAGCAGCTTAGGGCCCCCGGGACTAGGAGGAGAGACCCAGTACTTC.

J is TRBJ1-2 and V is TRBV5-1; 8 positions match TRBD1. Germline CDR1 and CDR2: SGHRS and YFSETQ. This CDR3 has 14 amino acids. The J segment lost 2 bases and the V segment lost 4 bases, leaving 4 bases of the junction unmatched. The CDR3 DNA follows: TGCGCCAGCAGCCCACGGGACAGGAACTATGGCTACACCTTC. This encodes CASSPRDRNYGYTF.